A single sample gave rise to the 18 T cell receptor beta chains below, sequenced in a study of CD8+ T cells in alopecia areata. The authors extracted RNA and reverse transcribed it into cDNA as the sequencing template. This table comes from immunoSEQ multiplex PCR, and its TCRdb copy is limited to in-frame clones, with some not included. Found here are roughly 120,000 clones, no singletons; the ten largest cover around a fifth. The sequenced sample consisted of lesional skin. The receptors shown here come from a C3H/HeJ mouse with alopecia areata. Mice of this strain are of MHC haplotype H2-k.

Concerning this clone: The listed genes are named as in mouse. The read ends 4 residues shy of where the CDR3 ends; the end is completed using the germline J gene. The chain couples TRBV13-3 to TRBJ2-5, with a tentative D call TRBD1 (5 bases). This CDR3 contains 12 residues. CDR1 NNHDY and CDR2 SYVADS come from the germline V gene. Trimming removed 8 bases at V and 0 bases at J, with 7 bases between. The part of the CDR3 DNA that was read is TGTGCCAGGACAGTTAACCAAGAC. This translates into CARTVNQD. The entire CDR3 sequence reads CARTVNQDTQYF.

This clone appeared a few times. An end of the junction differs from the germline gene, which may be a read error. Gene and germline names: mouse. Coverage ceases 4 residues before the CDR3 finishes, and the germline J gene fills in the end. This chain joins TRBV1 and TRBJ2-1; 7 nucleotides agree with TRBD1. Germline V gene data show CDR1 as NSQYPW and CDR2 as LRSPGD (reference sequence). This CDR3 is 16 amino acids long. Partial CDR3 DNA: TGCAGCTGCAGTGGGGACACAGGGGAGAGGGATGCT. Encoded protein: CSCSGDTGERDA. In full, the CDR3 is CSCSGDTGERDAEQFF.

Worth noting for this clone: These gene names are mouse names. The CDR3 goes on 4 residues after the read ends, and that part is filled in from the germline J gene. The chain recombines TRBV19 with TRBJ1-1; TRBD1 is a possible D gene (6 bases). The germline V gene encodes CDR1 FNHDT and CDR2 SITEND (reference sequence). Trimming shortened V by 2 bases and J by 4 bases, and 12 bases separated the two germline ends. The CDR3 has 14 amino acids. Partial CDR3 DNA: TGTGCCAGCAGTATGGGGGGCGGCGGCACA. It specifies CASSMGGGGT. The CDR3 in full is CASSMGGGGTEVFF.

Points on this clone: The gene names here belong to mouse. The CDR3 extends 4 residues past the end of the read, so its final part is completed from the germline J gene. V is TRBV13-1 and J is TRBJ2-3; 12 positions match TRBD2. The CDR3 is 16 amino acids. Germline loops: CDR1 NSHNY, CDR2 SYGAGN. V was clipped by 3 bases and J by 2 bases; unmatched bases: 4. The chain's CDR3 is CASSGDWGGYAETLYF. Incomplete CDR3 DNA: TGTGCCAGCAGTGGAGACTGGGGGGGCTATGCAGAA.

This clone has just a few counts. Germline and genes: mouse. The read ends 4 residues early relative to the CDR3; the germline J gene fills the gap. This chain connects TRBV19 to TRBJ2-7, with D maybe TRBD2 (6 bases). Germline lookup yields CDR1 FNHDT and CDR2 SITEND (reference sequence). V was trimmed by 3 bases and J by 3 bases, leaving 10 bases between them. CDR3 length: 13 residues. CDR3 in amino acids: CASSRKTGYEQYF. The CDR3 bases that were read are TGTGCCAGCAGTAGAAAGACTGGCTAT.

This clone was seen a few times. The genes are named according to mouse. The observed sequence ends 4 residues before the CDR3 terminus, with the missing tail filled in from the germline J gene. The J gene is TRBJ2-3, the V gene TRBV19; 12 bases align to TRBD2. CDR3 length equals 16 residues. Looked up from germline, CDR1 is FNHDT and CDR2 is SITEND (reference sequence). With V trimmed by 5 bases and J by 0 bases, 4 bases remained unmatched. The CDR3 spells CASSPGLGGSAETLYF. The covered CDR3 bases are TGTGCCAGCAGCCCGGGACTGGGGGGTAGTGCAGAA.

In its sample, this clone was seen a few times. Each gene name is a mouse one. The CDR3 end falls 4 residues outside the read, so it is completed with the germline J gene. This chain uses TRBV19 with TRBJ2-1; 11 nucleotides match TRBD2. This CDR3 contains 16 residues. Unmatched junction bases numbered 7, after V lost 2 bases and J lost 6 bases. Germline CDR1 reads FNHDT; CDR2 reads SITEND (reference sequence). CDR3 sequence reads: CASSIYTGGAFAEQFF. CDR3 DNA, as far as it was read: TGTGCCAGCAGTATTTACACTGGGGGGGCTTTTGCT.

In this sample, this clone turned up many times. Genes and germline come from the mouse. The observed sequence ends 4 residues before the CDR3 terminus, with the missing tail filled in from the germline J gene. The chain is built from TRBV13-3 and TRBJ2-1; D remains unclear. Germline CDR1 is NNHDY and CDR2 is SYVADS. There are 12 residues in the CDR3. V was cut by 1 base and J by 5 bases, with 4 bases left in between. The CDR3 bases that were read are TGTGCCAGCAGTGATTACAATGCT. Protein product: CASSDYNA. The entire CDR3 sequence reads CASSDYNAEQFF.

This clone has a handful of counts. The gene names here belong to mouse. The CDR3 is cut off 4 residues early in the read; its end comes from the germline J gene. The chain links TRBV13-3 to TRBJ2-4; 8 bases align to TRBD1. Germline V lookup: CDR1 NNHDY, CDR2 SYVADS. This CDR3 has 14 amino acids. The CDR3 region is CASSDPGGVNTLYF. The sequenced part of the CDR3 DNA is TGTGCCAGCAGTGATCCAGGGGGCGTGAAC.

This clone was observed a handful of times. The germline and genes are mouse ones. The CDR3 end falls 4 residues outside the read, so it is completed with the germline J gene. This chain uses TRBV1 with TRBJ1-1, with D perhaps TRBD1 (6 bases). Between the trimmed V and J ends, which lost 3 bases and 1 base, there was a span of 12 bases. Germline V gene lookup returns CDR1 NSQYPW and CDR2 LRSPGD (reference sequence). The length of the CDR3 is 15 residues. The part of the CDR3 DNA that was read is TGCACCTGCAGTGCCAATCAGGGGTGGAACACA. Its translation is CTCSANQGWNT. The entire CDR3 protein reads CTCSANQGWNTEVFF.

Regarding this clone: All gene names here are mouse names. The CDR3 end is not reached by the read, which stops 4 residues before it; the germline J gene fills it in. The rearrangement joins TRBV13-1 to TRBJ2-1; 10 bases are shared with TRBD2. The germline CDR1 and CDR2 sequences are NSHNY and SYGAGN. This CDR3 region has 15 residues. The sequenced CDR3 bases are TGTGCCAGCAGTGGGGCTGGGGGGGCGCAGGCT. Translating it yields CASSGAGGAQA. From start to end, the CDR3 is CASSGAGGAQAEQFF.

A remark on this clone: These gene names are mouse names. Read data end 4 residues before the CDR3 end; the end is taken from the germline J gene. This chain connects TRBV1 to TRBJ1-2, with D maybe TRBD1 (5 bases). Between the trimmed V and J ends, which lost 0 bases and 2 bases, there was a span of 13 bases. The CDR3 consists of 16 residues. CDR1 is NSQYPW, CDR2 LRSPGD, per germline (reference sequence). CDR3 DNA (partial): TGCACCTGCAGTGCAGATAACGGCAGGGAGAACTCC. Translation gives CTCSADNGRENS. The whole CDR3 protein reads CTCSADNGRENSDYTF.

This clone was seen only a few times. Gene names are mouse gene names. The read halts 4 residues ahead of the CDR3 end, with the missing end drawn from the germline J gene. The chain couples TRBV13-3 to TRBJ1-1, with 7 bases lining up with TRBD1. Germline V lookup: CDR1 NNHDY, CDR2 SYVADS. This CDR3 is 11 amino acids long. V trimming: 9 bases; J trimming: 3 bases; junction bases outside the gene matches: 2. CDR3 loop: CATGQDTEVFF. The sequenced part of the CDR3 DNA is TGTGCCACAGGACAGGACACA.

Points on this clone: Genes and germline are mouse. The missing CDR3 end, 4 residues past where the read stops, is filled in from the germline J gene. This chain links TRBV1 with TRBJ2-1, with a tentative D call TRBD1 (7 bases). The CDR3 sequence is 15 residues long. The V gene's germline CDR1 is NSQYPW and CDR2 LRSPGD (reference sequence). Deletions cut 0 bases from V and 4 bases from J, with 10 bases between. CDR3 DNA, as far as it was read: TGCACCTGCAGTGCAGAGCCAGGGGGGTATGCT. Its translation: CTCSAEPGGYA. In full, the CDR3 is CTCSAEPGGYAEQFF.

There are a few counts of this clone. Gene names are the mouse ones. The read terminates 4 residues before the CDR3 end, so the remaining end is supplied by the germline J gene. The chain links TRBV1 to TRBJ2-3; tentative D call: TRBD2 (6 bases). Germline loops: CDR1 NSQYPW, CDR2 LRSPGD (reference sequence). Trimming pared 4 bases from V and 0 bases from J, leaving 11 bases between. The CDR3 is 15 residues long. The CDR3 spells CTCSETGSSAETLYF. The CDR3 bases that were read are TGCACCTGCAGTGAAACTGGGTCTAGTGCAGAA.

This clone has a handful of counts. Each gene name is a mouse one. Read sequence stops 4 residues before the CDR3 end, and the germline J gene provides the missing end. The J gene is TRBJ2-3, the V gene TRBV13-1; TRBD2 matches at 12 bases. The CDR3 consists of 16 residues. Germline CDR1 is NSHNY and CDR2 is SYGAGN. V gave up 3 bases and J gave up 1 base; unmatched junction bases: 3. The CDR3 bases that were read are TGTGCCAGCAGTGGGGACTGGGGGGCCGGTGCAGAA. It is translated as CASSGDWGAGAE. The CDR3 reads in full as CASSGDWGAGAETLYF.

This clone was seen a few times. These gene names are mouse names. Read coverage stops 4 residues before the CDR3 terminus; the germline J gene supplies the remainder. This chain links TRBV19 with TRBJ2-5; 11 bases align to TRBD2. The CDR3 length is 15 residues. CDR1 and CDR2 (germline): FNHDT, SITEND (reference sequence). Germline trimming cut 5 bases from V and 3 bases from J; bases unmatched to any gene: 5. The CDR3 reads CASSLGLGAQDTQYF. Partial CDR3 DNA: TGTGCCAGCAGCCTGGGACTGGGGGCTCAAGAC.

Concerning this clone: The gene names given are mouse names. The read stops 4 residues short of the end of the CDR3; the missing end is completed from the germline J gene. V and J are TRBV13-3 and TRBJ1-4; the D gene is possibly TRBD1 (6 bases). V was pared by 6 bases and J by 4 bases, with 13 bases between. The CDR3 sequence is 14 residues long. Germline assignment: CDR1 NNHDY and CDR2 SYVADS. CDR3 region: CASTTTGYNERLFF. The sequenced CDR3 bases are TGTGCCAGCACCACGACAGGATACAACGAA.